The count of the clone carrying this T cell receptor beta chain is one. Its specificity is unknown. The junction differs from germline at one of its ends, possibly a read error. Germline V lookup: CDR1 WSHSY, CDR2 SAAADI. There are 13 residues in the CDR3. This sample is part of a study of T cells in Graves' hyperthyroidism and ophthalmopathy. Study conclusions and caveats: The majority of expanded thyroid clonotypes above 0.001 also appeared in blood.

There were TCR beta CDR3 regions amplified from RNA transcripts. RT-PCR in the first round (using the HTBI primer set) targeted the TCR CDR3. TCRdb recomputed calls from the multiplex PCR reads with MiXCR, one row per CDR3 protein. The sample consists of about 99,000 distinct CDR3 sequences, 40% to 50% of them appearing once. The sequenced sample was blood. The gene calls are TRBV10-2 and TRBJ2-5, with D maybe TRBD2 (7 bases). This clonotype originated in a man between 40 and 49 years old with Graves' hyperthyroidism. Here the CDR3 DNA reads TGCGCCAGCAGTGAGGAGGGGGGAGGGACCCGGTACTTC. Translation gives CASSEEGGGTRYF.